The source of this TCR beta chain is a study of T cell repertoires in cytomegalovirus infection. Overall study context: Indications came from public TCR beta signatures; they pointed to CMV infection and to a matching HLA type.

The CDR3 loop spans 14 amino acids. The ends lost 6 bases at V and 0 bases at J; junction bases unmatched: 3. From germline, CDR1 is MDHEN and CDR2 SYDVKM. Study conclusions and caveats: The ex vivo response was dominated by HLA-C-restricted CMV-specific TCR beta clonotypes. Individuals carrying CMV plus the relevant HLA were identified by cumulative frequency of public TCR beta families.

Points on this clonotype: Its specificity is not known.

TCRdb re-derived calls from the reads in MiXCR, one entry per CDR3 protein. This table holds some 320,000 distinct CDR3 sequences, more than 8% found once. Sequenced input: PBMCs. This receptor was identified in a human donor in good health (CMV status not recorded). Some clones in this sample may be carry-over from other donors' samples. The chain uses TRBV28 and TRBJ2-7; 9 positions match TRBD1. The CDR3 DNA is TGTGCCAGCAGGGGACAGGGACGCTCCTACGAGCAGTACTTC. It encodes CASRGQGRSYEQYF.